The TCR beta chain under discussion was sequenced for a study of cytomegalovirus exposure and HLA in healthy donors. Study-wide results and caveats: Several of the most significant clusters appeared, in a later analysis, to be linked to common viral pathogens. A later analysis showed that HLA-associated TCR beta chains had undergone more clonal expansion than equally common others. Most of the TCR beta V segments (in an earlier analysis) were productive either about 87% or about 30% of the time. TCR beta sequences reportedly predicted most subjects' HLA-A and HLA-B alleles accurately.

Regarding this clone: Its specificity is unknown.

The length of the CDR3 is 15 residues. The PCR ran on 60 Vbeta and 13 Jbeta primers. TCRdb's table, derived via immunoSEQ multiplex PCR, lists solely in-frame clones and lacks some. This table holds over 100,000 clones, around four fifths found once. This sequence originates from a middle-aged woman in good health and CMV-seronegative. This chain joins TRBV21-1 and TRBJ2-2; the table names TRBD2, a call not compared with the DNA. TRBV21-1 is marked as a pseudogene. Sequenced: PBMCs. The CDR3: CASSNGTRNTGELFF. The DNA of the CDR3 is TGTGCCAGCAGCAACGGGACTAGGAACACCGGGGAGCTGTTTTTT.